These 12 T cell receptor beta chains share one sample of origin, sequenced in a study of cytomegalovirus exposure and HLA in healthy donors. The primer mix had 60 Vbeta and 13 Jbeta primers. The data were produced by immunoSEQ multiplex PCR, yet TCRdb's version contains in-frame clones alone and is incomplete. The sample contains some 150,000 clones, around 77% of which appear only once. Sequences were obtained from PBMCs. Source of these receptors: a man aged 30-40 years in good health and CMV-seropositive.

This clone was seen a single time. CDR3 in amino acids: CASSSHREAFF. Written as DNA, the CDR3 is TGTGCCAGCAGTTCACACAGGGAAGCTTTCTTT. The chain recombines TRBV28 with TRBJ1-1; maybe TRBD1 (5 bases). This CDR3 has 11 residues. Germline V CDR1 and CDR2: MDHEN, SYDVKM. V lost 4 bases to trimming and J lost 8 bases, with 8 bases between them.

Concerning this clone itself: At one end, the junction sequence differs from germline, possibly due to a read error. V is TRBV2 and J is TRBJ1-2; D gene unclear. The CDR3 totals 14 residues. Germline CDR1 SNHLY, CDR2 FYNNEI. The CDR3 protein is CASSEFPSNYDYTF. The CDR3 DNA reads TGTGCCAGCAGTGAATTTCCTTCAAACTATGACTACACCTTC.

This chain links TRBV10-3 with TRBJ1-6, with TRBD1 matching over 10 bases. Germline trimming cut 4 bases from V and 4 bases from J; bases unmatched to any gene: 4. Germline loops: CDR1 ENHRY, CDR2 SYGVKD. CDR3 length: 16 residues. The CDR3 DNA is TGTGCCATCAGTGGACAGGGGGCCGGGTATAATTCACCCCTCCACTTT. Its protein is CAISGQGAGYNSPLHF.

The chain joins TRBV2 to TRBJ2-1, with 12 bases fitting TRBD2. CDR3 length: 18 residues. V was pared by 4 bases and J by 9 bases, with 16 bases of the junction left unmatched. Germline V gives CDR1 SNHLY, CDR2 FYNNEI. The CDR3 protein is CASSALRLAGAPLVEQFF. The CDR3 DNA is TGTGCCAGCAGTGCCCTCCGACTAGCGGGGGCCCCCTTGGTTGAGCAGTTCTTC.

This clone was detected only a few times. The genes are TRBV2 and TRBJ1-1, with 7 positions matching TRBD1. The CDR3 sequence is 13 residues long. V lost 8 bases, J lost 0 bases, and 3 bases stayed unmatched. Germline V gives CDR1 SNHLY, CDR2 FYNNEI. The CDR3 nucleotides read TGTGCCAGCCCGGGACAGATGAACACTGAAGCTTTCTTT. This gives the protein CASPGQMNTEAFF.

This chain connects TRBV29-1 to TRBJ2-2; 8 bases map to TRBD1. Germline V CDR1 and CDR2: SQVTM, ANQGSEA. With 6 bases clipped from V and 5 bases from J, the junction kept 5 bases outside the gene matches. The CDR3 is 13 amino acids. The CDR3: CSVDRGRTGELFF. The CDR3 region has the DNA TGCAGCGTAGACAGGGGAAGGACCGGGGAGCTGTTTTTT.

The chain has TRBV29-1 and TRBJ1-4, with D possibly matching TRBD1 (5 bases). Germline V CDR1 and CDR2: SQVTM, ANQGSEA. Trimming removed 6 bases at V and 8 bases at J, with 16 bases between. CDR3 length: 13 amino acids. The CDR3 sequence is CSVALNQGEKLFF. The CDR3 DNA reads as TGCAGCGTGGCCCTAAACCAGGGAGAAAAACTGTTTTTT.

The CDR3 coding sequence is TGTGCCAGCAGCTTGTATGCGGAGCAGTACTTC. Protein sequence: CASSLYAEQYF. J is TRBJ2-7 and V is TRBV5-5; D is uncertain. Trimming took off 1 base at V and 7 bases at J, with 6 bases between the two ends. This CDR3 contains 11 residues. Germline V gives CDR1 SGHKS, CDR2 YYEKEE (reference sequence).

The chain employs TRBV2 and TRBJ1-5, with TRBD1 matching over 10 bases. Trimming at V came to 4 bases and at J to 7 bases, leaving 7 bases not matched to a gene. The CDR3 contains 15 residues. Germline V gene lookup returns CDR1 SNHLY and CDR2 FYNNEI. The CDR3 bases are TGTGCCAGCAGTGCTGTGGACAGGGGGAGGCAGCCCCAGCATTTT. It codes for CASSAVDRGRQPQHF.

Note on this clone: The identical CDR3 is also encoded by other nucleotide sequences in the sample. The V gene is TRBV7-7, the J gene TRBJ2-7; D uncertain. Looked up from germline, CDR1 is SSHAT and CDR2 is FNYEAQ (reference sequence). CDR3 length equals 13 residues. V lost 1 base and J lost 3, with 7 bases in between. CDR3 in DNA: TGTGCCAGCAGCTTAGATGGCGGCTACGAGCAGTACTTC. This translates into CASSLDGGYEQYF.

The chain couples TRBV7-2 to TRBJ2-7; TRBD1 aligns across 11 bases. The CDR3 has 15 amino acids. Germline V gene lookup returns CDR1 SGHTA and CDR2 FQGNSA. V lost 5 bases and J lost 3; bases outside the gene matches: 6. DNA for the CDR3: TGTGCCAGCAGCACCACCGGGACAGGGGGCTACGAGCAGTACTTC. This sequence encodes CASSTTGTGGYEQYF.

A remark on this clone: The junction shows a germline mismatch at one end, possibly a read error. The chain joins TRBV28 to TRBJ1-6; 8 bases map to TRBD1. Per the germline V gene, CDR1 is MDHEN and CDR2 is SYDVKM. The CDR3 runs to 12 residues. CDR3 region: CASSFSDRAARF. DNA of the CDR3: TGTGCCAGCAGTTTCTCGGACAGGGCCGCACGCTTT.